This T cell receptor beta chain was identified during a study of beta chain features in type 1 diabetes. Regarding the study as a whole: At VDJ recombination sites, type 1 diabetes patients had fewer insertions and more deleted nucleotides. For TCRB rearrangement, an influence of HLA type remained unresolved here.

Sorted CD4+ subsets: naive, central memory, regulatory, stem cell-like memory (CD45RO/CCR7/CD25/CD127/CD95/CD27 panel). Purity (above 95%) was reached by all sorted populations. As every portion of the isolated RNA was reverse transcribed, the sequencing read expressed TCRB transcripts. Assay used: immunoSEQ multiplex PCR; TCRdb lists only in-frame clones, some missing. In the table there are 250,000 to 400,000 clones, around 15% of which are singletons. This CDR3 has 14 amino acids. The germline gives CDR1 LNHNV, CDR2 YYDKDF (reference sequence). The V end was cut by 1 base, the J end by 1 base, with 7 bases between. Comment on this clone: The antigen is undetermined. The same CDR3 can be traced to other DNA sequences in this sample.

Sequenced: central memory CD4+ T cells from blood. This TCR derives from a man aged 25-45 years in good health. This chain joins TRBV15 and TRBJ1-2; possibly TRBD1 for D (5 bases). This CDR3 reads CATSRAGDNYGYTF. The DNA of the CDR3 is TGTGCCACCAGCAGAGCGGGGGATAACTATGGCTACACCTTC.